This TCR beta chain was profiled in a study of identical twins. From the 5' RACE reads, TCRdb called clonotypes with MiXCR, one entry per CDR3 protein. The data show 220,000 or so distinct CDR3 sequences, roughly 7% seen once. A note on this clonotype: Its antigen is not identified.

Germline values: CDR1 SGHAT, CDR2 FQDESV (reference sequence). Unmatched junction bases numbered 7, after V lost 3 bases and J lost 9 bases. This CDR3 spans 14 amino acids. Overall study results and limits: Researchers reported excess low generation probability among twin-shared out-of-frame alpha sequences.

These data are also associated with another study on yellow fever vaccine responses in identical twins. That report notes: Convergence reportedly seemed to mark part of the twins' vaccine T cell response, with personalization marking the rest.

This clonotype originated in a woman under 30 in good health. The V gene is TRBV11-1, the J gene TRBJ2-1; TRBD1 agrees at 8 bases. The sequenced sample was memory (CD45RO+) T cells sorted from blood. The CDR3 protein is CASSLGDRWAEQFF. The CDR3 region has the DNA TGTGCCAGCAGCTTGGGGGACAGGTGGGCTGAGCAGTTCTTC.